These 9 T cell receptor beta chains came from one sample sequenced in a study of siplizumab effects on memory and regulatory T cells. Assay used: immunoSEQ multiplex PCR; TCRdb lists only in-frame clones, some missing. The data contain roughly 100,000 clones, roughly 92% of them singletons. The source material was CD4+ T cells sorted from blood. Receptors originate from a human donor in good health.

This sequence joins TRBV13 and TRBJ1-3; D is unclear. This CDR3 contains 14 residues. V was trimmed by 5 bases and J by 0 bases, leaving 8 bases between them. CDR1 and CDR2 from the germline V gene are PRHDT and FYEKMQ (reference sequence). The CDR3 sequence: CASSRAGSGNTIYF. In DNA form, the CDR3 reads TGTGCCAGCAGCCGGGCTGGCTCTGGAAACACCATATATTTT.

This clone appeared a single time. The V gene is TRBV19, the J gene TRBJ2-1; 8 bases match TRBD2. The V gene's germline CDR1 is LNHDA and CDR2 SQIVND (reference sequence). CDR3 length: 12 residues. The V gene end was trimmed by 9 bases and the J gene end by 7 bases; junction bases not matched to a gene: 5. CDR3 nucleotides: TGTGCCAGCGGGAGGGTGGAGAATGAGCAGTTCTTC. It codes for CASGRVENEQFF.

The chain links TRBV5-8 to TRBJ2-3; D perhaps matches TRBD2 (5 bases). V lost 0 bases, J lost 0 bases, and 5 bases lay in between. CDR1 and CDR2 (germline): SGHTS, YDEGEE. The CDR3 is 14 residues long. CDR3 region: CASSLASSTDTQYF. The DNA of the CDR3 is TGTGCCAGCAGCTTGGCTAGCAGCACAGATACGCAGTATTTT.

Regarding this clone: This CDR3 is also generated by other DNA sequences in the sample. V usage is TRBV28 and J usage is TRBJ2-5; perhaps TRBD1 as D (7 bases). The length of the CDR3 is 15 residues. Trimming removed 3 bases from V and 2 bases from J, with 13 bases in between. Germline V gives CDR1 MDHEN, CDR2 SYDVKM. The CDR3 bases are TGTGCCAGCAGTTTGACGTCAGGGGGGCAAGAGACCCAGTACTTC. It encodes CASSLTSGGQETQYF.

The J gene is TRBJ2-2, the V gene TRBV9; 7 nucleotides line up with TRBD2. CDR1 and CDR2 (germline): SGDLS, YYNGEE. CDR3 size: 17 residues. J was trimmed by 3 bases and V by 4 bases; bases with no gene match: 12. The CDR3 DNA reads TGTGCCAGCAGCCCCCGACTTTCGGGAGGTGACACCGGGGAGCTGTTTTTT. Translating it yields CASSPRLSGGDTGELFF. Full variable domain (remainder filled in from reference TRBV9 and TRBJ2-2): DSGVTQTPKHLITATGQRVTLRCSPRSGDLSVYWYQQSLDQGLQFLIQYYNGEERAKGNILERFSAQQFPDLHSELNLSSLELGDSALYFCASSPRLSGGDTGELFFGEGSRLTVL.

The V call is TRBV19, the J call TRBJ1-4, with 8 positions matching TRBD1. The CDR3 has 17 residues. J was trimmed by 4 bases and V by 1 base; bases with no gene match: 8. Germline-derived CDR1 and CDR2 are LNHDA and SQIVND (reference sequence). The CDR3 DNA reads TGTGCCAGTAGTATAGCGCGACAGGGGCTATTTAATGAAAAACTGTTTTTT. Its translation: CASSIARQGLFNEKLFF.

V and J are TRBV10-3 and TRBJ1-1, with D perhaps matching TRBD1 (6 bases). The CDR3 is made up of 16 amino acids. V was pared by 6 bases and J by 3 bases, with 20 bases between. Germline loops: CDR1 ENHRY, CDR2 SYGVKD. The CDR3 coding sequence is TGTGCCATCAGCGAAAAAGGGGGACATGGGGACACTGAAGCTTTCTTT. Translating it yields CAISEKGGHGDTEAFF.

CDR3 nucleotide sequence: TGTGCCAGCTCACCATTCGGCACTACCTACGAGCAGTACTTC. Protein sequence: CASSPFGTTYEQYF. V gene TRBV18 combines with J gene TRBJ2-7; D remains unclear. The CDR3 totals 14 residues. Trimming removed 2 bases from V and 2 bases from J, with 10 bases in between. The germline V gene has CDR1 KGHSH and CDR2 LQKENI.

CDR3 DNA sequence: TGTGCCAGCAGCTTAGGACTGGGGGTCAGGGTGAGGGAACTGTTTTTT. Translating gives CASSLGLGVRVRELFF. The rearrangement links TRBV7-8 to TRBJ1-4, with D perhaps matching TRBD1 (5 bases). The germline V gene encodes CDR1 SGHVS and CDR2 FQNEAQ. The CDR3 is 16 residues long. Trimming left V 1 base short and J 12 bases short, with 21 bases between.